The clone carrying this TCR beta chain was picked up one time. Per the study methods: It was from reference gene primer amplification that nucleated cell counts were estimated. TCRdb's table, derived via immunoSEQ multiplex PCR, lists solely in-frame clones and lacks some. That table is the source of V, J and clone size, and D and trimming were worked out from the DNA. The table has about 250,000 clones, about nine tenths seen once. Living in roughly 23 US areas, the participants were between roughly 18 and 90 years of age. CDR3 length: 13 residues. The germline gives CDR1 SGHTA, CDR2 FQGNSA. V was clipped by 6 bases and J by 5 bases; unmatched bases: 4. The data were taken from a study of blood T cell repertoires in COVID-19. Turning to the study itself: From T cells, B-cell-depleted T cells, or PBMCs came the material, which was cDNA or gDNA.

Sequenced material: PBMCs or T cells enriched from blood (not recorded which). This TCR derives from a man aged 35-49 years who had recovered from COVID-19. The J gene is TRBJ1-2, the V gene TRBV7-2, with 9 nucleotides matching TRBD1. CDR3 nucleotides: TGTGCCAGCAGACGGGACAGGGCGTATGGCTACACCTTC. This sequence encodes CASRRDRAYGYTF.